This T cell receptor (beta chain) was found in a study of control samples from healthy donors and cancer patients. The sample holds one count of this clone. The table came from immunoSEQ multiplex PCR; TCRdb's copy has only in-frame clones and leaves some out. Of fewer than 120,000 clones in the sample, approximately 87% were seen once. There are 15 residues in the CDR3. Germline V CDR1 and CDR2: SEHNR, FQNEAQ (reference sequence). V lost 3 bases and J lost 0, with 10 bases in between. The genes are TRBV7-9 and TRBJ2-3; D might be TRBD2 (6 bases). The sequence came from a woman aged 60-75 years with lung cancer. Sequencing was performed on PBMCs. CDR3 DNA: TGTGCCAGCAGCTTTGGAGGGGCAAGCACAGATACGCAGTATTTT. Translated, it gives CASSFGGASTDTQYF.